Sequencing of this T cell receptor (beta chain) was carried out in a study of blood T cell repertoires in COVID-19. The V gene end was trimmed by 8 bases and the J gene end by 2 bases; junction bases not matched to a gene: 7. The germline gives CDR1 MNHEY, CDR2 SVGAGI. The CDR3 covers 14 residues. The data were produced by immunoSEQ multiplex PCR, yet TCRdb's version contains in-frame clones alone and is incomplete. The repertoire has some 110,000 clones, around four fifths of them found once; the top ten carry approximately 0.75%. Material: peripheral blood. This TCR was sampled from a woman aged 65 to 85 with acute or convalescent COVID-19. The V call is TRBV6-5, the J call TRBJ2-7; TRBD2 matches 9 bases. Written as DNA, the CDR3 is TGTGCCAGCCAAACTAGCGGGTTAACCTACGAGCAGTACTTC. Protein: CASQTSGLTYEQYF.